This T cell receptor beta chain was sequenced in a study of blood T cell dynamics during melanoma immunotherapy. About the research overall: Patients with metastatic melanoma got pembrolizumab or nivolumab-ipilimumab as first-line care. General observations from the study: PBMC repertoires of eventual disease-control patients split at W3 into clonality or diversity gains.

Per the germline V gene, CDR1 is GTSNPN and CDR2 is SVGIG (reference sequence). The CDR3 covers 13 residues. Trimming pared 1 base from V and 7 bases from J, leaving 11 bases between. A word on this clone: Its target is not known.

Clones were read by immunoSEQ multiplex PCR, and TCRdb kept only the in-frame ones, dropping some. The repertoire has about 28,000 clones, approximately 88% of them found once; the top ten carry about a tenth. Time point reported: week 3, after first cycle of checkpoint inhibitor. The source is a human donor with melanoma. The chain carries TRBV30 and TRBJ2-4; D may be TRBD2 (6 bases). The source was blood, collected from a patient treated with checkpoint blockade. As DNA, the CDR3 is TGTGCCTGGAGTGCAGGGCTAGCGAACATTCAGTACTTC. This codes for CAWSAGLANIQYF.